Described below is a single TCR beta chain sequence and its context. The data were taken from a study of blood T cell repertoires in COVID-19. Across the study: Some COVID-19 samples were acute and others convalescent; all came from the United States, Italy and Spain.

Trimming left V 6 bases short and J 5 bases short, with 12 bases between. This CDR3 spans 13 amino acids. From germline, CDR1 is MNHEY and CDR2 SMNVEV (reference sequence). In the original analysis: Estimates of nucleated cell counts were drawn from the amplification of reference gene primers. The method was immunoSEQ multiplex PCR; TCRdb's version includes in-frame clones alone and lacks a portion of them. V, J and clone size are taken as reported in that table, and D and trimming were inferred from the DNA itself. This table has about 230,000 clones, less than 85% appearing once. The sequenced material came from peripheral blood. The sequence came from a woman in her 70s with active or convalescent COVID-19. The chain carries TRBV27 and TRBJ2-3; TRBD1 might be the D (5 bases). In DNA, the CDR3 is TGTGCCAGCAGAAGACAGTCTTTAGATACGCAGTATTTT. Translated: CASRRQSLDTQYF.